The rows below give T cell receptor beta chains drawn from one sample of a study of blood T cell repertoires in COVID-19. Assay: immunoSEQ multiplex PCR; the TCRdb copy retains only in-frame clones and omits some. This sample carries under 250,000 clones, approximately 81% of them seen once, and the ten largest clones take more than 8.5%. Sequencing used PBMCs or T cells enriched from blood (not recorded which). The receptors here all came from a woman aged 45-65 years with acute COVID-19. CDR3s include the opening cysteine and the closing phenylalanine or tryptophan. Fields, in order: J gene, D gene, V gene, clone size, CDR3 protein, CDR3 DNA. The D gene is left open where the match is weak. Not every row has a clone size; where given, it reads once, few, many or a size class.

J gene: TRBJ1-3
D gene: TRBD1
V gene: TRBV19
clone size: .
CDR3 protein: CASRRDSLQGNTIYF
CDR3 DNA: TGTGCCAGTAGAAGGGACAGCCTTCAAGGAAACACCATATATTTT

J gene: TRBJ2-3
D gene: .
V gene: TRBV6-4
clone size: .
CDR3 protein: CASTWGSTDTQYF
CDR3 DNA: TGTGCCAGCACATGGGGCAGCACAGATACGCAGTATTTT

J gene: TRBJ2-2
D gene: .
V gene: TRBV11-3
clone size: .
CDR3 protein: CASSGPRARGAVF
CDR3 DNA: TGTGCCAGCAGCGGCCCCCGGGCCCGGGGAGCTGTTTTT

J gene: TRBJ1-4
D gene: .
V gene: TRBV10-2
clone size: .
CDR3 protein: CASSEVGGYEKLFF
CDR3 DNA: TGCGCCAGCAGTGAGGTCGGGGGTTATGAAAAACTGTTTTTT

J gene: TRBJ1-1
D gene: .
V gene: TRBV5-1
clone size: .
CDR3 protein: CASSFEGKDEAFF
CDR3 DNA: TGCGCCAGCAGCTTCGAGGGAAAAGATGAAGCTTTCTTT

J gene: TRBJ1-2
D gene: TRBD1
V gene: TRBV7-2
clone size: .
CDR3 protein: CASSLVRTGSNYGYTF
CDR3 DNA: TGTGCCAGCAGCTTAGTGAGGACAGGGTCAAACTATGGCTACACCTTC

J gene: TRBJ2-5
D gene: .
V gene: TRBV7-3
clone size: once
CDR3 protein: CASSPTPSARETQYF
CDR3 DNA: TGTGCCAGCAGCCCAACCCCTAGCGCACGGGAGACCCAGTACTTC

J gene: TRBJ2-5
D gene: .
V gene: TRBV7-6
clone size: .
CDR3 protein: CASSFGGAQETQYF
CDR3 DNA: TGTGCCAGCAGCTTCGGCGGGGCACAAGAGACCCAGTACTTC

J gene: TRBJ1-2
D gene: TRBD1
V gene: TRBV28
clone size: .
CDR3 protein: CASSGSGTGVTYGYTF
CDR3 DNA: TGTGCCAGCAGCGGATCCGGGACAGGGGTAACCTATGGCTACACCTTC

J gene: TRBJ2-7
D gene: TRBD2
V gene: TRBV6-2/TRBV6-3
clone size: once
CDR3 protein: CASSYPGTSGRLNSGEQYF
CDR3 DNA: TGTGCCAGCAGTTACCCAGGGACTAGCGGGAGGCTCAACTCGGGAGAGCAGTACTTC

J gene: TRBJ2-1
D gene: .
V gene: TRBV11-1
clone size: .
CDR3 protein: CASSPISRNEQFF
CDR3 DNA: TGTGCCAGCAGCCCTATTTCGCGCAATGAGCAGTTCTTC

J gene: TRBJ2-1
D gene: TRBD1
V gene: TRBV5-1
clone size: .
CDR3 protein: CASSHNTGGGEQFF
CDR3 DNA: TGCGCCAGCAGCCATAACACAGGGGGAGGTGAGCAGTTCTTC

J gene: TRBJ2-6
D gene: .
V gene: TRBV6-5
clone size: .
CDR3 protein: CATGAISGANVLTF
CDR3 DNA: TGTGCCACCGGTGCAATCTCTGGGGCCAACGTCCTGACTTTC

J gene: TRBJ1-5
D gene: .
V gene: TRBV28
clone size: .
CDR3 protein: CASSFSGGSNQPQHF
CDR3 DNA: TGTGCCAGCAGTTTTTCGGGGGGAAGCAATCAGCCCCAGCATTTT

J gene: TRBJ1-3
D gene: TRBD1
V gene: TRBV6-6
clone size: .
CDR3 protein: CASSQGVSGNTIYF
CDR3 DNA: TGTGCCAGCTCTCAGGGGGTGTCTGGAAACACCATATATTTT

J gene: TRBJ1-6
D gene: .
V gene: TRBV2
clone size: .
CDR3 protein: CASSETGDSYNSPLHF
CDR3 DNA: TGTGCCAGCAGTGAAACGGGAGACTCCTATAATTCACCCCTCCACTTT

J gene: TRBJ2-7
D gene: .
V gene: TRBV7-2
clone size: .
CDR3 protein: CASSPGAGRWEQYF
CDR3 DNA: TGTGCCAGCAGCCCCGGGGCGGGGAGATGGGAGCAGTACTTC

J gene: TRBJ2-2
D gene: .
V gene: TRBV6-5
clone size: many
CDR3 protein: CATGTNTNTGELFF
CDR3 DNA: TGTGCCACAGGGACAAACACGAACACCGGGGAGCTGTTTTTT

J gene: TRBJ2-3
D gene: .
V gene: TRBV30
clone size: .
CDR3 protein: CAWTSGPDTQYF
CDR3 DNA: TGTGCCTGGACAAGCGGGCCAGATACGCAGTATTTT

J gene: TRBJ2-3
D gene: .
V gene: TRBV15
clone size: .
CDR3 protein: CATSRGGVGDTQYF
CDR3 DNA: TGTGCCACCAGCCGAGGGGGGGTTGGAGATACGCAGTATTTT

J gene: TRBJ1-6
D gene: .
V gene: TRBV7-9
clone size: .
CDR3 protein: CASIPQGYNSPLHF
CDR3 DNA: TGTGCCAGCATCCCTCAGGGTTATAATTCACCCCTCCACTTT

J gene: TRBJ1-1
D gene: TRBD1
V gene: TRBV7-9
clone size: .
CDR3 protein: CASSLSPGRQGDEAFF
CDR3 DNA: TGTGCCAGCAGCTTATCGCCCGGGCGACAGGGGGATGAAGCTTTCTTT

J gene: TRBJ1-5
D gene: .
V gene: TRBV11-2
clone size: .
CDR3 protein: CASSLASNQPQHF
CDR3 DNA: TGTGCCAGCAGCTTAGCCTCGAATCAGCCCCAGCATTTT

J gene: TRBJ2-2
D gene: .
V gene: TRBV29-1
clone size: few
CDR3 protein: CSVGVGELFF
CDR3 DNA: TGCAGCGTTGGAGTCGGGGAGCTGTTTTTT